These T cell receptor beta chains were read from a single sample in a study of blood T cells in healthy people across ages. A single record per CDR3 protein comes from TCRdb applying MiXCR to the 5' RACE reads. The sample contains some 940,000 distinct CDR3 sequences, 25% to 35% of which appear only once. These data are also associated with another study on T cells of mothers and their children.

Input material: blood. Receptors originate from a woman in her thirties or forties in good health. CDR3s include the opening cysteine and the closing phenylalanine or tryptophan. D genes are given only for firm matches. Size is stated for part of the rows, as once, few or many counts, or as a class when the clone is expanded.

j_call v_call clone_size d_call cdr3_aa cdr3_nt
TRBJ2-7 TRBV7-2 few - CASRDRYSYEQYF TGTGCCAGCCGGGACCGTTACTCCTACGAGCAGTACTTC
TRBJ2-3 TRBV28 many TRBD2 CASSLYGGGADTQYF TGTGCCAGCAGTCTTTATGGGGGGGGGGCAGATACGCAGTATTTT
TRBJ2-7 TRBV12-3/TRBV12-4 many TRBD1 CASRLEGQGAYEQYF TGTGCCAGCAGGCTCGAAGGACAGGGGGCCTACGAGCAGTACTTC
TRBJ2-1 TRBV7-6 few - CASGRLGSYNEQFF TGTGCCAGCGGTCGACTAGGCTCCTACAATGAGCAGTTCTTC
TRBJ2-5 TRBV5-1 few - CASSFFPGKEETQYF TGCGCCAGCAGCTTTTTTCCGGGGAAGGAAGAGACCCAGTACTTC
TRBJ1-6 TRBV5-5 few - CASSLGRANSPLHF TGTGCCAGCAGCTTGGGACGGGCCAATTCACCCCTCCACTTT
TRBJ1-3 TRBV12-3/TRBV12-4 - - CASSLTVFGNTIYF TGTGCCAGCAGTTTAACAGTCTTTGGAAACACCATATATTTT
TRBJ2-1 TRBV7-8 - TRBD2 CASSLRDYREQFF TGTGCCAGCAGCTTAAGGGACTATCGGGAGCAGTTCTTC
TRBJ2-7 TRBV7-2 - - CASSLTGWFRDSYEQYF TGTGCCAGCAGCTTAACGGGGTGGTTCAGGGACTCCTACGAGCAGTACTTC
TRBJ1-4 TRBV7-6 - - CASSLEAEWDEKLFF TGTGCCAGCAGCTTAGAGGCAGAGTGGGACGAAAAACTGTTTTTT
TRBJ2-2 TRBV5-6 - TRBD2 CASSLLADGELFF TGTGCCAGCAGCCTACTAGCGGACGGGGAGCTGTTTTTT
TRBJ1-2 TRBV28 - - CASSSRVSGYTF TGCGCCAGCAGTTCCAGGGTAAGCGGCTACACCTTC
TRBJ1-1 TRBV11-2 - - CASSPRRELNTEAFF TGTGCCAGCAGCCCTAGACGGGAACTGAACACTGAAGCTTTCTTT
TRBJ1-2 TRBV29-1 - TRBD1 CSVPRTGGTYGYTF TGCAGCGTTCCGCGGACAGGGGGCACCTATGGCTACACCTTC
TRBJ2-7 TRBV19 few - CASSAGTVTYEQYF TGTGCCAGTAGTGCCGGGACGGTGACCTACGAGCAGTACTTC
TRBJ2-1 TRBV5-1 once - CASSPLDFLAVYNEQFF TGCGCCAGCAGCCCTCTCGACTTCCTAGCAGTCTACAATGAGCAGTTCTTC
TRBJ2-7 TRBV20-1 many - CSARDASSGEQYF TGCAGTGCTAGAGATGCTAGCTCGGGTGAGCAGTACTTC
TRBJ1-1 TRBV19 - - CASSISVSEAFF TGTGCCAGTAGTATATCGGTCAGTGAAGCTTTCTTT
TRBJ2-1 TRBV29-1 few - CSVPGTFPYNEQFF TGCAGCGTGCCCGGGACTTTCCCCTACAATGAGCAGTTCTTC
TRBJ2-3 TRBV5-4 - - CASSLASGSSDTQYF TGTGCCAGCAGCTTGGCATCAGGGAGTTCAGATACGCAGTATTTT
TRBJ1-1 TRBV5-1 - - CASSSGTRNTEAFF TGCGCCAGCAGCTCTGGGACACGAAACACTGAAGCTTTCTTT
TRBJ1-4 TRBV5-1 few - CASSLALGEKLFF TGCGCCAGCAGCTTGGCCCTTGGTGAAAAACTGTTTTTT
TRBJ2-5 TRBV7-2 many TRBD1 CASSAHRGQETQYF TGTGCCAGCAGCGCGCACAGGGGACAAGAGACCCAGTACTTC
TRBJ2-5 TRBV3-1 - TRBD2 CASRQGLVGETQYF TGTGCCAGCAGGCAGGGACTAGTTGGGGAGACCCAGTACTTC
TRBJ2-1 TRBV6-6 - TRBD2 CASNRREDEQFF TGTGCCAGCAACAGACGGGAGGATGAGCAGTTCTTC
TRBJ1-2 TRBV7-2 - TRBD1 CTSSGLQGARGYTF TGTACCAGCAGCGGACTACAGGGGGCCAGGGGCTACACCTTC